Listed below are T cell receptor beta chains from one sample, sequenced in a study of blood T cell repertoires in COVID-19. Only in-frame clones appear in the TCRdb table, and some are missing; sequencing was by immunoSEQ multiplex PCR. The sample lists about 120,000 clones; 60% to 80% were seen once. Sequencing was done on a sample of peripheral blood. These TCRs come from an elderly woman with active or convalescent COVID-19. Both conserved end residues are part of each CDR3. Rows give clone size only sometimes, using once, few, many, or a class for an expanded clone.

v_gene: TRBV3-1/TRBV3-2
j_gene: TRBJ2-1
abundance: -
CDR3aa: CASTQGAVLGGEQFF

v_gene: TRBV9
j_gene: TRBJ1-2
abundance: -
CDR3aa: CASSVGALTNYGYTF

v_gene: TRBV18
j_gene: TRBJ1-1
abundance: -
CDR3aa: CASSPPGQRNTEAFF

v_gene: TRBV7-3
j_gene: TRBJ2-1
abundance: few
CDR3aa: CASSSRIYNEQFF

v_gene: TRBV5-1
j_gene: TRBJ2-1
abundance: -
CDR3aa: CASSFTRGQPGNEQFF

v_gene: TRBV4-2
j_gene: TRBJ1-1
abundance: -
CDR3aa: CASSQDLVRTANTEAFF

v_gene: TRBV2
j_gene: TRBJ2-1
abundance: few
CDR3aa: CASSANQGLAGGYNEQFF

v_gene: TRBV10-3
j_gene: TRBJ1-2
abundance: -
CDR3aa: CAISGQEISYGYTF

v_gene: TRBV10-3
j_gene: TRBJ2-1
abundance: -
CDR3aa: CAISPAQGQKHGYNEQFF

v_gene: TRBV3-1/TRBV3-2
j_gene: TRBJ2-1
abundance: few
CDR3aa: CASSQGLSPTYNEQFF

v_gene: TRBV6-1
j_gene: TRBJ2-3
abundance: -
CDR3aa: CASSEDIGTDTQYF

v_gene: TRBV28
j_gene: TRBJ1-2
abundance: -
CDR3aa: CASSSSGGYTF

v_gene: TRBV4-1
j_gene: TRBJ1-1
abundance: -
CDR3aa: CASSQDPDRARTEAFF

v_gene: TRBV7-9
j_gene: TRBJ2-1
abundance: few
CDR3aa: CASSLPLRNEQFF

v_gene: TRBV28
j_gene: TRBJ2-2
abundance: -
CDR3aa: CASSLFRRGRGELFF

v_gene: TRBV6-2/TRBV6-3
j_gene: TRBJ2-2
abundance: -
CDR3aa: CASSPSYTGELFF

v_gene: TRBV15
j_gene: TRBJ2-3
abundance: -
CDR3aa: CATSRGHHSTDTQYF

v_gene: TRBV25-1
j_gene: TRBJ2-1
abundance: -
CDR3aa: CASSLNGIRANEQFF

v_gene: TRBV30
j_gene: TRBJ2-3
abundance: -
CDR3aa: CAWSVRGSGSFTDTQYF

v_gene: TRBV7-6
j_gene: TRBJ2-3
abundance: -
CDR3aa: CASTRRPGSGRGNTQYF

v_gene: TRBV11-3
j_gene: TRBJ2-7
abundance: -
CDR3aa: CAHRQGWSYEQYF

v_gene: TRBV2
j_gene: TRBJ2-7
abundance: -
CDR3aa: CASSDQGAAYEQYF

v_gene: TRBV20-1
j_gene: TRBJ2-3
abundance: -
CDR3aa: CSASGIASGRDTQYF

v_gene: TRBV7-2
j_gene: TRBJ1-1
abundance: -
CDR3aa: CASSLRQGGLAFF

v_gene: TRBV9
j_gene: TRBJ1-5
abundance: once
CDR3aa: CASSVGRGRQPQHF

v_gene: TRBV27
j_gene: TRBJ1-6
abundance: -
CDR3aa: CASSLQGYNSPLHF